This is a list of T cell receptor beta chains from one sample in a study of response to subunit inactivated influenza vaccine. TCRdb analysed the RT-PCR reads with MiXCR anew, one entry per CDR3 protein. Of fewer than 700,000 distinct CDR3 sequences listed, 13% are singletons. The source material was PBMCs from blood, sampled more than 35 days after vaccination. These receptors were collected from a man aged 50-60 years who received an inactivated influenza vaccine. The CDR3 runs from the conserved cysteine through the conserved F or W. The D gene is left open where the match is weak. Where a row states a size, it is once, few, many or the class of an expanded clone; other rows omit it.

clone size: .; V gene: TRBV10-3; D gene: TRBD2; J gene: TRBJ2-5; CDR3 protein: CAISELKKFSGGETQYF; CDR3 DNA: TGTGCCATCAGTGAGTTAAAGAAGTTTTCGGGGGGAGAGACCCAGTACTTC
clone size: .; V gene: TRBV20-1; D gene: TRBD1; J gene: TRBJ1-1; CDR3 protein: CSARGTGVGREAFF; CDR3 DNA: TGCAGTGCTAGAGGGACAGGGGTCGGTCGTGAAGCTTTCTTT
clone size: .; V gene: TRBV7-2; D gene: TRBD2; J gene: TRBJ2-2; CDR3 protein: CASSLTSGSGVGELFF; CDR3 DNA: TGTGCCAGCAGCTTAACTAGCGGGAGTGGGGTCGGGGAGCTGTTTTTT
clone size: .; V gene: TRBV7-9; D gene: .; J gene: TRBJ2-3; CDR3 protein: CASSMTQLGTDTQYF; CDR3 DNA: TGTGCCAGCAGCATGACTCAACTCGGGACAGATACGCAGTATTTT
clone size: few; V gene: TRBV20-1; D gene: .; J gene: TRBJ2-5; CDR3 protein: CSAQDQGSRETQYF; CDR3 DNA: TGCAGTGCCCAAGACCAGGGAAGTCGGGAGACCCAGTACTTC
clone size: .; V gene: TRBV11-2; D gene: .; J gene: TRBJ2-2; CDR3 protein: CASSSGVHTGELFF; CDR3 DNA: TGTGCCAGCAGCTCCGGGGTTCACACCGGGGAGCTGTTTTTT
clone size: .; V gene: TRBV23-1; D gene: .; J gene: TRBJ2-7; CDR3 protein: CASSQSIPPRSSYEQYF; CDR3 DNA: TGCGCCAGCAGTCAATCGATTCCCCCTAGGAGCTCCTACGAGCAGTACTTC
clone size: .; V gene: TRBV5-1; D gene: .; J gene: TRBJ2-4; CDR3 protein: CASSRDVKVTQNIQYF; CDR3 DNA: TGCGCCAGCAGCCGGGACGTCAAAGTGACCCAAAACATTCAGTACTTC
clone size: few; V gene: TRBV4-1; D gene: TRBD1; J gene: TRBJ2-3; CDR3 protein: CASSQERNRGTDTQYF; CDR3 DNA: TGCGCCAGCAGCCAAGAGCGGAACAGGGGGACAGATACGCAGTATTTT
clone size: few; V gene: TRBV28; D gene: .; J gene: TRBJ1-5; CDR3 protein: CASSRVGYQPQHF; CDR3 DNA: TGTGCCAGCAGTCGGGTAGGCTATCAGCCCCAGCATTTT
clone size: few; V gene: TRBV20-1; D gene: TRBD2; J gene: TRBJ2-1; CDR3 protein: CSARRLAGDGEQFF; CDR3 DNA: TGCAGTGCTAGGAGACTAGCGGGAGACGGTGAGCAGTTCTTC
clone size: .; V gene: TRBV4-2; D gene: .; J gene: TRBJ2-6; CDR3 protein: CASSQDGLGRTGANVLTF; CDR3 DNA: TGTGCCAGCAGCCAAGACGGCCTGGGAAGGACAGGGGCCAACGTCCTGACTTTC
clone size: .; V gene: TRBV30; D gene: .; J gene: TRBJ2-7; CDR3 protein: CAWKIGWLGEQYF; CDR3 DNA: TGTGCCTGGAAGATAGGTTGGCTAGGGGAGCAGTACTTC
clone size: .; V gene: TRBV29-1; D gene: TRBD1; J gene: TRBJ2-1; CDR3 protein: CSAWTGGHNEQFF; CDR3 DNA: TGCAGCGCCTGGACAGGGGGCCACAATGAGCAGTTCTTC
clone size: .; V gene: TRBV21-1; D gene: .; J gene: TRBJ2-1; CDR3 protein: CASSKVGDGVSNEQFF; CDR3 DNA: TGTGCCAGCAGCAAAGTGGGGGACGGAGTTAGTAATGAGCAGTTCTTC
clone size: .; V gene: TRBV20-1; D gene: TRBD1; J gene: TRBJ1-5; CDR3 protein: CSATTGAANQPQHF; CDR3 DNA: TGCAGTGCAACGACAGGGGCTGCCAATCAGCCCCAGCATTTT
clone size: few; V gene: TRBV7-3; D gene: TRBD2; J gene: TRBJ2-7; CDR3 protein: CASSLNGGRVYEQYF; CDR3 DNA: TGTGCCAGCAGCTTAAATGGCGGGAGGGTTTACGAGCAGTACTTC
clone size: .; V gene: TRBV2; D gene: .; J gene: TRBJ2-5; CDR3 protein: CASSETGNQETQYF; CDR3 DNA: TGTGCCAGCAGTGAAACAGGAAACCAAGAGACCCAGTACTTC
clone size: few; V gene: TRBV20-1; D gene: .; J gene: TRBJ2-7; CDR3 protein: CSAGVAGYEQYF; CDR3 DNA: TGCAGTGCGGGGGTGGCGGGGTACGAGCAGTACTTC
clone size: few; V gene: TRBV20-1; D gene: .; J gene: TRBJ1-2; CDR3 protein: CSGGTAIDYTF; CDR3 DNA: TGCAGCGGGGGGACGGCGATTGACTACACCTTC
clone size: many; V gene: TRBV5-6; D gene: .; J gene: TRBJ2-7; CDR3 protein: CASSLMYWTASYEQYF; CDR3 DNA: TGTGCCAGCAGCTTGATGTATTGGACCGCTTCCTACGAGCAGTACTTC
clone size: .; V gene: TRBV4-3; D gene: .; J gene: TRBJ2-7; CDR3 protein: CASSQVQGSYEQYF; CDR3 DNA: TGCGCCAGCAGCCAAGTCCAGGGTTCCTACGAGCAGTACTTC
clone size: many; V gene: TRBV4-3; D gene: .; J gene: TRBJ2-1; CDR3 protein: CASTQGPPHNEQFF; CDR3 DNA: TGCGCCAGCACCCAGGGGCCTCCTCACAATGAGCAGTTCTTC
clone size: .; V gene: TRBV4-3; D gene: .; J gene: TRBJ1-1; CDR3 protein: CASSQDFAGMNTEAFF; CDR3 DNA: TGCGCCAGCAGCCAAGATTTTGCAGGGATGAACACTGAAGCTTTCTTT